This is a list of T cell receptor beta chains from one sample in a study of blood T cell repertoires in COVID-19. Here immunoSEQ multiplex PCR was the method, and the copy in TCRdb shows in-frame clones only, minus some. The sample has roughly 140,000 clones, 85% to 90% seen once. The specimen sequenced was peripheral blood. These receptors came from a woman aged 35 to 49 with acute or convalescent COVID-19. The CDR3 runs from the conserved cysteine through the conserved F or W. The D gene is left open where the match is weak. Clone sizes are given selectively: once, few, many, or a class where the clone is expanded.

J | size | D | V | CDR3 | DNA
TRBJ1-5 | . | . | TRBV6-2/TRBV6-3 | CASSPVGSQPQHF | TGTGCCAGCAGTCCCGTCGGTTCCCAGCCCCAGCATTTT
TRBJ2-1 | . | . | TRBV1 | CTSSQKRLAGGRPYNEQFF | TGCACCAGCAGCCAAAAGAGGCTAGCGGGGGGTCGACCCTACAATGAGCAGTTCTTC
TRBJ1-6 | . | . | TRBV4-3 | CASSQHQPVPYNSPLHF | TGCGCCAGCAGCCAACACCAACCGGTACCCTATAATTCACCCCTCCACTTT
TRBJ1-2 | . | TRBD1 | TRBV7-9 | CASSLGQGNYGYTF | TGTGCCAGCAGCCTCGGACAGGGGAACTATGGCTACACCTTC
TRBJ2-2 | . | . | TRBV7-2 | CASSFSTNTGELFF | TGTGCCAGCAGCTTTAGTACGAACACCGGGGAGCTGTTTTTT
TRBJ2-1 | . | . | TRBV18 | CASSPLRNEQFF | TGTGCCAGCTCACCACTGAGAAATGAGCAGTTCTTC
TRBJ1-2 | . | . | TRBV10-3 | CAISDSSNYGYTF | TGTGCCATCAGTGACTCCTCTAACTATGGCTACACCTTC
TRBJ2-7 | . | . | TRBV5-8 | CASSLQVSYEQYF | TGTGCCAGCAGCCTACAGGTGTCCTACGAGCAGTACTTC
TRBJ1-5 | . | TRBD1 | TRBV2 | CASQQGAYNQPQHF | TGTGCCAGCCAACAGGGGGCCTACAATCAGCCCCAGCATTTT
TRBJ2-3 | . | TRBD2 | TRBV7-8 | CASSLAREGVPSDTQYF | TGTGCCAGCAGCTTAGCGAGGGAGGGAGTCCCTTCGGATACGCAGTATTTT
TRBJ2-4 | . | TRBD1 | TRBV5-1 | CASSRQGKNIQYF | TGCGCCAGCAGCAGACAGGGGAAAAACATTCAGTACTTC
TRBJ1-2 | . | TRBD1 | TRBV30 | CASDVEGAYYGYTF | TGTGCCTCCGATGTGGAGGGGGCTTACTATGGCTACACCTTC
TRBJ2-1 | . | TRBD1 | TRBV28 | CASSRQGLRNEQFF | TGTGCCAGCAGTCGACAGGGATTGAGGAATGAGCAGTTCTTC
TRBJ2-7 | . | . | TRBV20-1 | CSASTGGYEQYF | TGCAGTGCTAGTACCGGCGGGTACGAGCAGTACTTC
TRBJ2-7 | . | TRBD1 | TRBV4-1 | CASSQQTGRYEQYF | TGCGCCAGCAGCCAGCAGACAGGGAGATACGAGCAGTACTTC
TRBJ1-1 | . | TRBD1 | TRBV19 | CASTPVWTGRAEAFF | TGTGCCAGTACACCCGTATGGACAGGGAGGGCTGAAGCTTTCTTT
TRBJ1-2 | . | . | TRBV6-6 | CASSTSEAGYTF | TGTGCCAGCAGTACCTCAGAGGCTGGCTACACCTTC
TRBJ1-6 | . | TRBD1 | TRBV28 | CASSLLLRGLNNSPLHF | TGTGCCAGCAGTTTACTACTCAGGGGGCTCAATAATTCACCCCTCCACTTT
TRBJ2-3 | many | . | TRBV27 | CASSLFNTDTQYF | TGTGCCAGCAGTCTCTTTAACACAGATACGCAGTATTTT
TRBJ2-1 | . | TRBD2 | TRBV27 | CASSLGGVYNEQFF | TGTGCCAGCAGTTTGGGGGGGGTCTACAATGAGCAGTTCTTC
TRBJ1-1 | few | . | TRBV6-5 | CASRPPGVEKAFF | TGTGCCAGCAGGCCCCCCGGAGTAGAAAAGGCTTTCTTT
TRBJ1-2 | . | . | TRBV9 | CASSVDPGNYGYTF | TGTGCCAGCAGCGTAGATCCGGGTAACTATGGCTACACCTTC
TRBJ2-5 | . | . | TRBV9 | CASSVGGSQETQYF | TGTGCCAGCAGCGTAGGGGGCAGTCAAGAGACCCAGTACTTC
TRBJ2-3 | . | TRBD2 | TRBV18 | CASSPTRLAGNLDTQYF | TGTGCCAGCTCACCTACTAGGCTAGCGGGAAACCTAGATACGCAGTATTTT
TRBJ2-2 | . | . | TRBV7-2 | CASSPQGVGTGELFF | TGTGCCAGCAGCCCCCAAGGGGTCGGCACCGGGGAGCTGTTTTTT
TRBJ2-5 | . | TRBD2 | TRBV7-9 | CASSLATGGETQYF | TGTGCCAGCAGCTTAGCGACGGGGGGAGAGACCCAGTACTTC
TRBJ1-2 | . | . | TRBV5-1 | CASSLATTGLSGLGYTF | TGCGCCAGCAGCTTGGCTACCACTGGACTCTCCGGCCTAGGCTACACCTTC
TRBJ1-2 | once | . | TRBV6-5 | CASRPTVLGGYTF | TGTGCCAGCAGACCGACAGTCCTAGGGGGCTACACCTTC
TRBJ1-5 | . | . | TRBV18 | CASSPNRGEKISNQPQHF | TGTGCCAGCTCACCAAATAGGGGCGAAAAAATTAGCAATCAGCCCCAGCATTTT
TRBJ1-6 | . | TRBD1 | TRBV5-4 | CASSKGQAYNSPLHF | TGTGCCAGCAGTAAGGGACAGGCCTATAATTCACCCCTCCACTTT
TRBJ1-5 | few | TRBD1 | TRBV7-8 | CASSSRTGGDQPQHF | TGTGCCAGCAGCTCCCGGACAGGGGGCGATCAGCCCCAGCATTTT
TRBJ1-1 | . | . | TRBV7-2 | CASSSTGTSEAFF | TGTGCCAGCAGCTCAACCGGGACATCTGAAGCTTTCTTT
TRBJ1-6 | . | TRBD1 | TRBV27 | CASSLLTGESPLHF | TGTGCCAGCAGTTTACTGACAGGGGAATCACCCCTCCACTTT
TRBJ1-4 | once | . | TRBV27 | CASSAQPGTPTTNEKLFF | TGTGCCAGCAGTGCCCAGCCAGGTACCCCCACAACTAATGAAAAACTGTTTTTT
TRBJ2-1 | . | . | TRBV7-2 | CASTLREAASYNEQFF | TGTGCCAGCACCCTTAGAGAGGCGGCCTCCTACAATGAGCAGTTCTTC
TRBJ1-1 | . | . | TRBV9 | CASSVAPGNTEAFF | TGTGCCAGCAGCGTAGCTCCGGGGAACACTGAAGCTTTCTTT
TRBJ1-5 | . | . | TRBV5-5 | CASSLEWGRNQPQHF | TGTGCCAGCAGCTTGGAATGGGGGCGGAATCAGCCCCAGCATTTT
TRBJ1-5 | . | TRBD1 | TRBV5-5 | CASSSWTGTVGNQPQHF | TGTGCCAGCAGCTCATGGACAGGGACCGTTGGCAATCAGCCCCAGCATTTT
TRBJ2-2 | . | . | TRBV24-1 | CATTPGGSMNTGELFF | TGTGCCACCACCCCGGGGGGCAGCATGAACACCGGGGAGCTGTTTTTT
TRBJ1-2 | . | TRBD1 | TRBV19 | CASTPGQVQRGGYTF | TGTGCCAGTACCCCGGGACAGGTTCAAAGGGGCGGCTACACCTTC
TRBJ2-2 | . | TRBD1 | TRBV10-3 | CAIKSTGGAFGELFF | TGTGCCATCAAGTCGACAGGGGGCGCCTTCGGGGAGCTGTTTTTT
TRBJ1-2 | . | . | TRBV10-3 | CAISGGKPYGYTF | TGTGCCATCAGTGGAGGTAAACCCTATGGCTACACCTTC
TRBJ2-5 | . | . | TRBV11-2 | CASSSQRETQYF | TGTGCCAGCAGCTCCCAGAGGGAGACCCAGTACTTC
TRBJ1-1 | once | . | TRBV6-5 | CASRAYTGTTEAFF | TGTGCCAGCAGGGCTTACACAGGGACCACTGAAGCTTTCTTT
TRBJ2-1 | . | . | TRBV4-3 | CASSQDGPLNEQFF | TGCGCCAGCAGCCAAGATGGGCCACTCAATGAGCAGTTCTTC
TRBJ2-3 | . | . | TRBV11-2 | CASSQRALYGSDLTDTQYF | TGTGCCAGCAGCCAGAGGGCACTGTACGGTAGCGACTTGACAGATACGCAGTATTTT
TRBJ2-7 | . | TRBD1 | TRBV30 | CAWSVQGGSEQYF | TGTGCCTGGAGTGTACAAGGGGGCAGCGAGCAGTACTTC
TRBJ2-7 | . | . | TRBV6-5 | CASSSPEGKSYEQYF | TGTGCCAGCAGTTCACCGGAGGGTAAGAGTTACGAGCAGTACTTC
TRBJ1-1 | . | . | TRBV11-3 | CASSLDGTGGAFF | TGTGCCAGCAGCTTAGATGGAACAGGCGGAGCTTTCTTT
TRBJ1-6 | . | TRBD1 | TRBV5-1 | CANRSTGVRSPLHF | TGCGCCAACCGTTCAACAGGGGTGCGTTCACCCCTCCACTTT
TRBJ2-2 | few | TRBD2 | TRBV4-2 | CASSQGGGRNTGELFF | TGTGCCAGCAGCCAAGGGGGCGGGAGGAACACCGGGGAGCTGTTTTTT
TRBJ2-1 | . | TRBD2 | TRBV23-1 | CASSLHYGTSGRDGLGNEQFF | TGCGCCAGCAGTCTGCACTACGGGACTAGCGGGAGAGATGGTTTAGGCAATGAGCAGTTCTTC
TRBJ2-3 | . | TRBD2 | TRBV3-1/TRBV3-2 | CASSTGTSGADTQYF | TGTGCCAGCAGCACAGGGACTAGCGGGGCAGATACGCAGTATTTT